This TCR beta chain was captured by sequencing in a study of blood T cell repertoires in COVID-19. Study details: The origin of the acute and convalescent COVID-19 samples was the United States, Italy and Spain. Nucleic acid was either cDNA or gDNA, and it came from T cells, B-cell-depleted T cells, or PBMCs.

In the original analysis: Estimates of nucleated cell counts were drawn from the amplification of reference gene primers. The assay was immunoSEQ multiplex PCR, and TCRdb's table has in-frame clones only and misses some. V, J and clone size are taken as reported in that table, and D and trimming were inferred from the DNA itself. The data hold 150,000 to 190,000 clones, with more than 80% observed a single time. This CDR3 has 16 residues. Trimming cost V 3 bases and J 8 bases, with 22 bases left between them. Germline V gene data show CDR1 as WSHSY and CDR2 as SAAADI. The J gene is TRBJ1-2, the V gene TRBV10-2; a possible D gene is TRBD1 (5 bases). Material: peripheral blood. The clonotype was recovered from a woman aged 40 to 55 with acute or convalescent COVID-19. In nucleotides, the CDR3 is TGCGCCAGCAGTGATGAGACAGTTAAGTTGGCTGTGGGCTACACCTTC. This sequence encodes CASSDETVKLAVGYTF.